This T cell receptor (beta chain) originates from a study of T-cell memory formation after mild COVID-19. Sample barcodes and UMIs were carried by the TCR alpha and TCR beta cDNA libraries that 5'RACE generated with constant-segment primers. TCRdb itself ran the 5' RACE reads through MiXCR, one entry per CDR3 protein. Of around 49,000 distinct CDR3 sequences listed, less than 35% are singletons. Concerning this clonotype itself: The antigen remains undetermined.

The V and J ends lost 5 bases and 4 bases, in that order; junction bases with no gene match: 6. CDR3 size: 14 residues. Study conclusions and caveats: Some responding clones appeared in pre-infection memory, suggesting cross-reactive memory joined. SARS-CoV-2 specificity of second-wave clones peaking day 37 was unconfirmed. Among clones contracting day 15 to 85, CD4/CD8 was balanced, whereas later expanders leaned CD4+.

The chain recombines TRBV12-3 or TRBV12-4 with TRBJ2-5, with TRBD1 matching 8 bases. The receptor was isolated from a young man who had mild COVID-19 (a few samples of this study predate the infection). Cell type and time point are not known. Sequencing was done on a sample of PBMCs or a T cell subset sorted from them (not recorded which). Here the CDR3 DNA reads TGTGCCAGCAGTACAGGACAGGGAGTAGAGACCCAGTACTTC. Translation gives CASSTGQGVETQYF.